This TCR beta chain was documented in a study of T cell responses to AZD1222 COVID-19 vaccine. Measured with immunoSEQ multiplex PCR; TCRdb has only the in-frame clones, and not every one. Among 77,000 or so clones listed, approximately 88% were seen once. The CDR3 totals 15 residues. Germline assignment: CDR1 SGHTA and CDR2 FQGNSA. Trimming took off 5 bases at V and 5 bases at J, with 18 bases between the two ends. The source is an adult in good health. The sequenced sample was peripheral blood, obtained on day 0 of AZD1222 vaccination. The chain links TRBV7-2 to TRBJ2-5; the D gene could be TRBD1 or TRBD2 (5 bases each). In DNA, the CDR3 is TGTGCCAGCAGCCCCCTACAAGACGGGGCGGAGACCCAGTACTTC. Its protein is CASSPLQDGAETQYF.